This TCR beta chain originates from a study of identical twins (dated by TCRdb to 2015 to 2016). Notes on the research overall: The study deep-sequenced TCR alpha and beta repertoires from monozygotic twins, unrelated adults of various ages and cord blood to test whether fetal clonotypes persist. To rule out contamination, the twin experiments were replicated at different times with different library preparation protocols. Broad study findings and their caveats: Invariant T cells such as MAIT and iNKT could partly confound zero-insertion analyses, although diverse VJ usage argued against such confounding for most clonotypes. The excess sharing between twins in beta out-of-frame sequences was weaker because fewer shared sequences reduced the signal-to-noise ratio. Fewer insertions were carried by abundant cord blood beta clonotypes; a weaker similar trend was observed in young adult naive repertoires, while no such trend was observed in memory repertoires. In monozygotic twins, out-of-frame TCR alpha sharing was systematically underestimated by recombination models, although the models agreed with sharing between unrelated individuals. Conclusions relied on cross-sectional statistical analysis, since the same donors could not be followed over many years. Compared with coincidental sharing between unrelated individuals, out-of-frame TCR alpha sequences shared between twins had an excess of sequences with low generation probability.

The protocol used for the library was 5' RACE. Instrument used: Illumina HiSeq 2000. A universal primer binding site was introduced by template switching, and a unique molecular identifier was present in the final cDNA, enabling accurate counting of TCR cDNA molecules. Specific primers in the conserved constant-segment region were used to synthesize first-strand cDNA for TCR alpha and beta chains. To control for contamination, each cDNA library was double barcoded with a SMART-Mk sample barcode plus Illumina barcodes. TruSeq adapter sequences and Illumina sample barcodes were added in two successive PCR steps. The Illumina HiSeq platform was used with custom primers to sequence TCR alpha and beta cDNA libraries. The source study handled its data this way. MiGEC processed the raw reads to extract unique molecular identifiers, while MiXCR was used to determine the CDR3 positions. For each individual, recombination models were inferred using an EM algorithm with the repgenHMM and IGoR tools. Shared clonotype analysis was performed with the tcR package in R, normalizing sharing by the product of cloneset sizes. Out-of-frame nonproductive sequences were analyzed to study raw recombination free of thymic and clonal selection effects. The public reads were quality trimmed at Q25 with fastp and then assembled into clones with MiXCR by TCRdb, keeping productive beta chains. Each entry merges the rows of one CDR3 protein and shows their most common DNA and genes. TCRdb, not the original authors, processed these V and J calls. This sample gives fewer than 250,000 distinct CDR3 sequences in total; roughly a tenth of them show up just once. Of the sample, about 5% falls within the top ten clones.

The CDR3 covers 14 residues, taking in both the cysteine and the phenylalanine. Only the CDR3 region is kept as DNA, spanning 42 bases read in frame from base 1. The germline V and J ends show losses of 6 bases and 3 bases respectively, and no gene match explains 6 bases of the junction. For CDR1 and CDR2, the germline V gene (reference sequence) lists DFQATT and SNEGSKA. Notes on this clonotype: Its antigen target is currently unknown. Per-base qualities were not stored, and no clone one base away is much larger.

Every donor was a healthy Caucasian. Miltenyi CD45RO+ enrichment and human naive T-cell isolation kits were used to isolate memory (CD45RO+) and naive T cells from PBMC. The chain is assembled from TRBV20-1 and TRBJ2-3; TRBD2 lines up with 10 middle nucleotides. Sequencing was performed on memory (CD45RO+) T cells sorted from blood. The intended sense of this specimen's cell subset or site label: CD45RO+ enriched T cells. This TCR derives from a woman aged 18-29 years in good health. DNA sequence: TGCAGTGCGCCGCTAGCGGGAGAAACAGATACGCAGTATTTT. Its protein product is CSAPLAGETDTQYF.